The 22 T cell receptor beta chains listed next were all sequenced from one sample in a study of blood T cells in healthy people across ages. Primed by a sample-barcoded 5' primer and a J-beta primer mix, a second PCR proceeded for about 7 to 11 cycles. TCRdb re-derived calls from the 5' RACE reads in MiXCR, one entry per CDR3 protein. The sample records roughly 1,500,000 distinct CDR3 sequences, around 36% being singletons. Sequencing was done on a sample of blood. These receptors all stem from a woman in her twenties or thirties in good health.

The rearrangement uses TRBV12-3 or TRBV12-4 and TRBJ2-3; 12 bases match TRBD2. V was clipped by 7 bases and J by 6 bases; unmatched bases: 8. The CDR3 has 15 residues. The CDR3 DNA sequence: TGTGCCAGCACCCTTGCTAGCGGGAGGGCGGATACGCAGTATTTT. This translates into CASTLASGRADTQYF.

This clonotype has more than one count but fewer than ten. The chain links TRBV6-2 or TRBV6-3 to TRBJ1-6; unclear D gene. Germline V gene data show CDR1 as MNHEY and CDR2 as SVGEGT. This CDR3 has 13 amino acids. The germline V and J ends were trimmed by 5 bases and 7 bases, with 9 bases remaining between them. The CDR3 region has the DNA TGTGCCAGCAGTCCCTTGGAGAATTCACCCCTCCACTTT. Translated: CASSPLENSPLHF.

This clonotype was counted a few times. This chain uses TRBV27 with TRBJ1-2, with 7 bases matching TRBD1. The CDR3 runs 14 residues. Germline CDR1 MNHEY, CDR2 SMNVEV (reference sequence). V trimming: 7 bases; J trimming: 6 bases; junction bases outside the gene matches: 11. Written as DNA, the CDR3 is TGTGCCAGCACCTCAGGGGACAGTGGAGATGGCTACACCTTC. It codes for CASTSGDSGDGYTF.

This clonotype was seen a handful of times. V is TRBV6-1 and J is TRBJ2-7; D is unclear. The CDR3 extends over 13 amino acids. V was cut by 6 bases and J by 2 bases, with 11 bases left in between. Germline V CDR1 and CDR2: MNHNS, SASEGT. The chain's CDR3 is CASRGAWTYEQYF. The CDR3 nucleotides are TGTGCCAGCAGAGGAGCATGGACCTACGAGCAGTACTTC.

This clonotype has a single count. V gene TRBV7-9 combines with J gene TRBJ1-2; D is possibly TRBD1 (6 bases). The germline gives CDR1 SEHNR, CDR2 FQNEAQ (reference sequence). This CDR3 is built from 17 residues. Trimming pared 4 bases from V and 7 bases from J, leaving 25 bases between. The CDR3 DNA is TGTGCCAGCAGCTCCGAAGTCGGGACATCGAAATACGGTGGCTACACCTTC. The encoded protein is CASSSEVGTSKYGGYTF.

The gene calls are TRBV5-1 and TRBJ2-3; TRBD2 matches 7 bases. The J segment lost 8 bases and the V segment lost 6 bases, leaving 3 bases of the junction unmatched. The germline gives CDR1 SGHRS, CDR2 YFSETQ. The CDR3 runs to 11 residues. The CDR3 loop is CASTGGSTQYF. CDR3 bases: TGCGCCAGCACCGGGGGGAGTACGCAGTATTTT. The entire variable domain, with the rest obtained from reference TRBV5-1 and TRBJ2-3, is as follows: KAGVTQTPRYLIKTRGQQVTLSCSPISGHRSVSWYQQTPGQGLQFLFEYFSETQRNKGNFPGRFSGRQFSNSRSEMNVSTLELGDSALYLCASTGGSTQYFGPGTRLTVL.

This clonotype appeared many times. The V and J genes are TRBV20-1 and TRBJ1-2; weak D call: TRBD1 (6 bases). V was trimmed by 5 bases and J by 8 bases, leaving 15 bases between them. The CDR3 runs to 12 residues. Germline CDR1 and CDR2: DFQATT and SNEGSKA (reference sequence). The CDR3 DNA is TGCAGTGCTCTTACAGGGAATAGCGGCTACACCTTC. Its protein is CSALTGNSGYTF.

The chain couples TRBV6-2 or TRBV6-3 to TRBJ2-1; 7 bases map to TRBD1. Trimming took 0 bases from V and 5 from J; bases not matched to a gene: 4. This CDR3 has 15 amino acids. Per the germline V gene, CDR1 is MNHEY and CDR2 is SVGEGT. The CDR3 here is CASSYSTGINNEQFF. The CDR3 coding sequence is TGTGCCAGCAGTTACTCGACAGGGATAAACAATGAGCAGTTCTTC.

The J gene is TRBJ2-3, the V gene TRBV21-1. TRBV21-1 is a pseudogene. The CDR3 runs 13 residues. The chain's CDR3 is CASITDLGDTQYF. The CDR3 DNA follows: TGTGCCAGCATTACAGACTTGGGAGATACGCAGTATTTT.

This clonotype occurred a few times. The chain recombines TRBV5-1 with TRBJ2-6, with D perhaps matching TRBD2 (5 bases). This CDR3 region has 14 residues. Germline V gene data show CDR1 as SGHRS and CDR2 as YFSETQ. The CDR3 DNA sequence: TGCGCGAGTGGGGTTAGCGCTGGGGCCAACGTCCTGACTTTC. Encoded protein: CASGVSAGANVLTF.

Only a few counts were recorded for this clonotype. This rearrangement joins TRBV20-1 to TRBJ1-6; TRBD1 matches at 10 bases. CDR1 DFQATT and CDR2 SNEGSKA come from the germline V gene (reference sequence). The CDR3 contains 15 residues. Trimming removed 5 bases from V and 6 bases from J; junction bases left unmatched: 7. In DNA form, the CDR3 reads TGCAGTGCTGCGGGACAGGGGTCTCTTAATTCACCCCTCCACTTT. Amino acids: CSAAGQGSLNSPLHF.

As DNA, the CDR3 is TGTGCCAGCAGAAAAGGGACTAGCCCGAAAGAGACCCAGTACTTC. Translated: CASRKGTSPKETQYF. The chain has TRBV2 and TRBJ2-5, with 9 bases identical to TRBD2. The J segment lost 3 bases and the V segment lost 6 bases, leaving 8 bases of the junction unmatched. The CDR3 is made up of 15 amino acids. Germline V gene data show CDR1 as SNHLY and CDR2 as FYNNEI.

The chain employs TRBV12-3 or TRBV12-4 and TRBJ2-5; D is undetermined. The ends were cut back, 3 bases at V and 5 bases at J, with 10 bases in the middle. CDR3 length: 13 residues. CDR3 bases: TGTGCCAGCAGTTTCACATCTAAGGAGACCCAGTACTTC. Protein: CASSFTSKETQYF.

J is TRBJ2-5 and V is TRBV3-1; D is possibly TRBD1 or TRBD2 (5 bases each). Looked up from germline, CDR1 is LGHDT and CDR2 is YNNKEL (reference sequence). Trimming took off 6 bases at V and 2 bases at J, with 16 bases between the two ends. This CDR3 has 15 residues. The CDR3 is CASRTGGLTQETQYF. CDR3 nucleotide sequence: TGTGCCAGCAGAACAGGAGGACTGACACAAGAGACCCAGTACTTC.

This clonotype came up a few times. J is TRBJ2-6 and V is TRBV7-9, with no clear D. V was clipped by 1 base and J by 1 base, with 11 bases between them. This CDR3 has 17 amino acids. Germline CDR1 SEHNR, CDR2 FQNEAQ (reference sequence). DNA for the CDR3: TGTGCCAGCAGCTTAGGATACGGGTTATCTGGGGCCAACGTCCTGACTTTC. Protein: CASSLGYGLSGANVLTF.

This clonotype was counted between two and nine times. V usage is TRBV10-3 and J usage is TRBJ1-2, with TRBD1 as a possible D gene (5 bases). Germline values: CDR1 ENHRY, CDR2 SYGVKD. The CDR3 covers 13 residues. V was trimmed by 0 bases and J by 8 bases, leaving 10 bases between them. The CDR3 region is CAISESQGQGYTF. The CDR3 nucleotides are TGTGCCATCAGTGAGTCGCAGGGCCAGGGCTACACCTTC.

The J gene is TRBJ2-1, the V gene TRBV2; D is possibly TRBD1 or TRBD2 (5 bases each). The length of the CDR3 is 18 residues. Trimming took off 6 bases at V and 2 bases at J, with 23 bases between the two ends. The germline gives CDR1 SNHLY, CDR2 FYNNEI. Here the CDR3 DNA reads TGTGCCAGCAGAAGGGGACCGGCTGCTTGGCACGCCTACAATGAGCAGTTCTTC. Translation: CASRRGPAAWHAYNEQFF.

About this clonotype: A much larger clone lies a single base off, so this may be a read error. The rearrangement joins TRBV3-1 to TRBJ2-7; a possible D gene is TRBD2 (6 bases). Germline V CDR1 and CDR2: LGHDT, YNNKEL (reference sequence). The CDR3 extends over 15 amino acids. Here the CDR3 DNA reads TGTGCCGGCAGCCCTCAGACTAGGTCAACCGTGGAGCAGTACTTC. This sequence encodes CAGSPQTRSTVEQYF.

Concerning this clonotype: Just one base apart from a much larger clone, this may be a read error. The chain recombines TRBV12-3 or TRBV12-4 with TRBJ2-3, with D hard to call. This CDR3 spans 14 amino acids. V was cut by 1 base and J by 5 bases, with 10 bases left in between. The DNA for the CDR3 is TGTGCCAGCAGTTTAGGGGTAGTGGGAGATACGCAGTATTTT. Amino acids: CASSLGVVGDTQYF.

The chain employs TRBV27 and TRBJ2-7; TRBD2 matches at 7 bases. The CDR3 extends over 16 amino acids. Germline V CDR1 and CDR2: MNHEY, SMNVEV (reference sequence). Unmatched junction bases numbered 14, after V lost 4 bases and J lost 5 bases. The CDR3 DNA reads TGTGCCAGCAGTTCCTCTAGCGGCGGGACCTTTCACGAGCAGTACTTC. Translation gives CASSSSSGGTFHEQYF.

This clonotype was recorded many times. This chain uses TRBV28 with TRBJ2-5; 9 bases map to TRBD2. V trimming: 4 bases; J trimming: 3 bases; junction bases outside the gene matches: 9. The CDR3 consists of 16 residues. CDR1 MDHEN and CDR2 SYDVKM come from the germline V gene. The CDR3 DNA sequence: TGTGCCAGCAGTTCCCTAACGGGACTAGCTAAAGAGACCCAGTACTTC. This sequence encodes CASSSLTGLAKETQYF.

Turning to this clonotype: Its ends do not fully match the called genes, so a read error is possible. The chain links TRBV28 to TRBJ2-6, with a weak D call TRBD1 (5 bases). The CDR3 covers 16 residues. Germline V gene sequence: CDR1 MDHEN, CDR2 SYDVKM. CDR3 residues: CASSLPGIAGANVLAF. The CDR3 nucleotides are TGTGCCAGCAGTTTACCAGGGATAGCTGGGGCCAACGTCCTGGCTTTC. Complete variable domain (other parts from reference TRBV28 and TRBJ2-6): DVKVTQSSRYLVKRTGEKVFLECVQDMDHENMFWYRQDPGLGLRLIYFSYDVKMKEKGDIPEGYSVSREKKERFSLILESASTNQTSMYLCASSLPGIAGANVLAFGAGSRLTVL.